One sample yielded the 32 T cell receptor beta chains listed below, sequenced in a study of shared clonotypes between healthy human individuals. Here immunoSEQ multiplex PCR was the method, and the copy in TCRdb shows in-frame clones only, minus some. The sample shows some 2,500,000 clones, roughly 93% of them seen only once. The sequencing sample was made of naive CD4+ T cells from PBMCs. The subset is: CD45RA+ positively selected. The receptor source for this set is a man between 18 and 29 years old in good health. Some clones in this sample may be carry-over from other donors' samples.

This clone showed up just once. The chain couples TRBV5-1 to TRBJ1-1; 9 bases match TRBD1. The CDR3 loop spans 14 amino acids. CDR1 is SGHRS and CDR2 is YFSETQ in the germline V gene. The V segment lost 4 bases and the J segment 4 bases; nucleotides outside the gene matches: 5. CDR3 sequence reads: CASSTGGVSTEAFF. The CDR3 DNA reads as TGCGCCAGCAGCACAGGGGGCGTGAGCACTGAAGCTTTCTTT.

The V gene is TRBV6-1, the J gene TRBJ2-7; TRBD2 matches 10 bases. The CDR3 sequence is 15 residues long. V shed 7 bases, J shed 0 bases, and the junction held 6 bases outside the gene matches. Germline V lookup: CDR1 MNHNS, CDR2 SASEGT. The CDR3 region is CASIHSGGSSYEQYF. The CDR3 DNA is TGTGCCAGCATTCATAGCGGGGGGAGCTCCTACGAGCAGTACTTC.

This chain links TRBV29-1 with TRBJ1-1; D is unresolved. The length of the CDR3 is 11 residues. Germline V gene lookup returns CDR1 SQVTM and CDR2 ANQGSEA. V gave up 7 bases and J gave up 7 bases, with 13 bases separating them. The CDR3 is CSAEDSIEAFF. The CDR3 DNA is TGCAGCGCGGAAGACTCGATTGAAGCTTTCTTT.

The V gene is TRBV7-9, the J gene TRBJ2-1, with unresolved D. CDR1 SEHNR and CDR2 FQNEAQ come from the germline V gene (reference sequence). This CDR3 spans 12 amino acids. With 6 bases removed from V and 7 bases from J, the gap between germline ends came to 10 bases. CDR3 nucleotide sequence: TGTGCCAGCAGGGCCCAAAGTAATGAGCAGTTCTTC. It translates to CASRAQSNEQFF.

The rearrangement joins TRBV11-2 to TRBJ1-1; D remains ambiguous. Germline assignment: CDR1 SGHAT and CDR2 FQNNGV. The CDR3 spans 15 residues. Trimming left V 0 bases short and J 1 base short, with 9 bases between. The CDR3 spells CASSLDRAGNTEAFF. The DNA of the CDR3 is TGTGCCAGCAGCTTAGATCGGGCAGGGAACACTGAAGCTTTCTTT.

This clone was found once. The chain recombines TRBV6-5 with TRBJ2-5; D unclear. Germline V gene lookup returns CDR1 MNHEY and CDR2 SVGAGI. Trimming cost V 2 bases and J 3 bases, with 16 bases left between them. This CDR3 is built from 16 residues. The CDR3 spells CASSYNQVLPKETQYF. The CDR3 DNA is TGTGCCAGCAGTTACAACCAGGTCCTCCCTAAAGAGACCCAGTACTTC.

This chain joins TRBV5-4 and TRBJ1-2, with D possibly being TRBD1 (5 bases). The V end was cut by 4 bases, the J end by 4 bases, with 11 bases between. This CDR3 is built from 13 residues. Per germline, CDR1 SGHNT and CDR2 YYREEE (reference sequence). Here the CDR3 DNA reads TGTGCCAGCAGCCGGGACGTCCCCTATGGCTACACCTTC. This sequence encodes CASSRDVPYGYTF.

V and J are TRBV4-2 and TRBJ2-3; 9 bases align to TRBD2. V gave up 1 base and J gave up 3 bases; unmatched junction bases: 5. Germline values: CDR1 LGHNA, CDR2 YNFKEQ. The CDR3 consists of 16 residues. This CDR3 is CASSQGRSGSTDTQYF. CDR3 bases: TGTGCCAGCAGCCAAGGGCGTAGCGGGAGTACAGATACGCAGTATTTT.

The chain combines TRBV6-5 with TRBJ2-1; D perhaps matches TRBD2 (6 bases). The V gene's germline CDR1 is MNHEY and CDR2 SVGAGI. The V end was cut by 2 bases, the J end by 3 bases, with 11 bases between. The length of the CDR3 is 15 residues. CDR3 DNA sequence: TGTGCCAGCAGTTACAGCGGGTTGAACTACAATGAGCAGTTCTTC. This codes for CASSYSGLNYNEQFF.

The chain joins TRBV5-1 to TRBJ2-5; D unresolved. This CDR3 contains 11 residues. CDR1 and CDR2 from the germline V gene are SGHRS and YFSETQ. V gave up 4 bases and J gave up 3 bases, with 4 bases separating them. CDR3 nucleotide sequence: TGCGCCAGCAGCCGAAAAGAGACCCAGTACTTC. Translation: CASSRKETQYF.

In nucleotides, the CDR3 is TGTGCCAGCAGCCGAGTGTGGGGGAGTGATGAAGCTTTCTTT. The encoded protein is CASSRVWGSDEAFF. The chain has TRBV27 and TRBJ1-1; weak D call: TRBD1 (5 bases). Trimming cost V 6 bases and J 7 bases, with 18 bases left between them. The CDR3 totals 14 residues. Germline loops: CDR1 MNHEY, CDR2 SMNVEV (reference sequence).

This clone was seen a handful of times. This sequence joins TRBV7-3 and TRBJ1-4; no definite D call. The CDR3 contains 13 residues. Germline values: CDR1 SGHTA, CDR2 FQGTGA. V was clipped by 4 bases and J by 6 bases, with 9 bases between them. CDR3 coding DNA: TGTGCCAGCAGCTATCGGACGGATGAAAAACTGTTTTTT. Its protein product is CASSYRTDEKLFF.

The J gene is TRBJ2-7, the V gene TRBV9; 10 nucleotides line up with TRBD2. CDR1 and CDR2 from the germline V gene are SGDLS and YYNGEE. The CDR3 covers 16 residues. The V gene end was trimmed by 1 base and the J gene end by 4 bases; junction bases not matched to a gene: 8. As DNA, the CDR3 is TGTGCCAGCAGCGTATCCCCAGCGGGAGGGCCGTACGAGCAGTACTTC. Translating it yields CASSVSPAGGPYEQYF.

The rearrangement uses TRBV27 and TRBJ2-4; no reliable D call. Looked up from germline, CDR1 is MNHEY and CDR2 is SMNVEV (reference sequence). CDR3 size: 16 residues. Deletions cut 6 bases from V and 0 bases from J, with 15 bases between. The CDR3 bases are TGTGCCAGCAGCGAGGCACGGAGACTAGCCAAAAACATTCAGTACTTC. It specifies CASSEARRLAKNIQYF.

This clone appeared once. The chain employs TRBV6-6 and TRBJ1-3, with D uncertain. The CDR3 runs to 16 residues. CDR1 is MNHNY, CDR2 SVGAGI, per germline (reference sequence). V was pared by 8 bases and J by 0 bases, with 17 bases between. The CDR3 reads CASGPREKTSGNTIYF. For the CDR3, the DNA is TGTGCCAGCGGACCCCGAGAGAAGACCTCTGGAAACACCATATATTTT.

V gene TRBV5-1 combines with J gene TRBJ2-5, with 7 bases aligning to TRBD1. CDR1 and CDR2 (germline): SGHRS, YFSETQ. The V gene end was trimmed by 4 bases and the J gene end by 1 base; junction bases not matched to a gene: 13. The CDR3 totals 17 residues. The CDR3 sequence: CASSQLLTGLGQETQYF. The CDR3 nucleotides read TGCGCCAGCAGCCAGCTCCTGACAGGGCTAGGCCAAGAGACCCAGTACTTC.

Regarding this clone: Other DNA sequences of this sample code for an identical CDR3. The rearrangement joins TRBV7-2 to TRBJ2-2; D remains ambiguous. Germline CDR1 is SGHTA and CDR2 is FQGNSA. Trimming took off 5 bases at V and 7 bases at J, with 8 bases between the two ends. The CDR3 has 12 amino acids. The CDR3 DNA reads as TGTGCCAGCAGCCACCCAGGCGGGGAGCTGTTTTTT. Translation: CASSHPGGELFF. The entire variable domain, with the rest obtained from reference TRBV7-2 and TRBJ2-2, is as follows: GAGVSQSPSNKVTEKGKDVELRCDPISGHTALYWYRQSLGQGLEFLIYFQGNSAPDKSGLPSDRFSAERTGGSVSTLTIQRTQQEDSAVYLCASSHPGGELFFGEGSRLTVL.

The J gene is TRBJ2-7, the V gene TRBV7-9, with 11 positions matching TRBD2. The CDR3 spans 16 residues. Unmatched junction bases numbered 7, after V lost 3 bases and J lost 3 bases. Germline assignment: CDR1 SEHNR and CDR2 FQNEAQ (reference sequence). This CDR3 is CASSFEGLAVGYEQYF. CDR3 DNA: TGTGCCAGCAGCTTCGAGGGACTAGCGGTGGGCTACGAGCAGTACTTC.

The V call is TRBV12-5, the J call TRBJ2-1; TRBD2 is a possible D gene (5 bases). V lost 5 bases and J 9 bases, leaving 11 bases between the germline ends. This CDR3 is built from 12 residues. Germline V CDR1 and CDR2: LGHNT, FRNRAP. CDR3 in amino acids: CASGPSSGEQFF. The CDR3, as DNA: TGTGCTAGTGGTCCCTCGAGCGGTGAGCAGTTCTTC.

The chain combines TRBV11-2 with TRBJ2-7; 9 nucleotides match TRBD1. This CDR3 is built from 15 residues. The V gene end was trimmed by 5 bases and the J gene end by 0 bases; junction bases not matched to a gene: 5. In germline, CDR1 is SGHAT, CDR2 FQNNGV. The CDR3, as DNA: TGTGCCAGCAGCGCCGAACAGGGGGCCTCCTACGAGCAGTACTTC. Translated: CASSAEQGASYEQYF.

J is TRBJ2-6 and V is TRBV11-2, with 9 bases matching TRBD1. This CDR3 is built from 17 residues. Germline V CDR1 and CDR2: SGHAT, FQNNGV. V shed 2 bases, J shed 0 bases, and the junction held 2 bases outside the gene matches. Here the CDR3 DNA reads TGTGCCAGCAGCTTAACAGGGGGCCTCTCTGGGGCCAACGTCCTGACTTTC. Its protein is CASSLTGGLSGANVLTF.

This clone was counted only a few times. The genes are TRBV18 and TRBJ1-1; D uncertain. Germline V gene data show CDR1 as KGHSH and CDR2 as LQKENI. Trimming left V 2 bases short and J 13 bases short, with 11 bases between. CDR3 size: 11 residues. Here the CDR3 reads CASSPGNGDFF. The CDR3 nucleotides read TGTGCCAGCTCACCAGGGAACGGTGATTTCTTT.

In its sample, this clone was seen once. This sequence joins TRBV19 and TRBJ2-7; TRBD1 agrees at 7 bases. V was pared by 5 bases and J by 9 bases, with 13 bases of the junction left unmatched. The CDR3 length is 14 residues. Germline V lookup: CDR1 LNHDA, CDR2 SQIVND (reference sequence). The CDR3, as DNA: TGTGCCAGTAGTGGAGGCACAGGGGTGCACGGGCAGTACTTC. Translation: CASSGGTGVHGQYF. Full variable domain (remainder filled in from reference TRBV19 and TRBJ2-7): DGGITQSPKYLFRKEGQNVTLSCEQNLNHDAMYWYRQDPGQGLRLIYYSQIVNDFQKGDIAEGYSVSREKKESFPLTVTSAQKNPTAFYLCASSGGTGVHGQYFGPGTRLTVT.

The chain uses TRBV5-6 and TRBJ2-1; D uncertain. CDR3 length equals 14 residues. V was clipped by 6 bases and J by 8 bases, with 18 bases between them. Germline V gene sequence: CDR1 SGHDT, CDR2 YYEEEE. The CDR3 spells CASTAGLSMDEQFF. The CDR3 nucleotides are TGTGCCAGCACGGCTGGGTTATCCATGGATGAGCAGTTCTTC. Based on the CDR3 plus reference TRBV5-6 and TRBJ2-1, the full variable domain is DAGVTQSPTHLIKTRGQQVTLRCSPKSGHDTVSWYQQALGQGPQFIFQYYEEEERQRGNFPDRFSGHQFPNYSSELNVNALLLGDSALYLCASTAGLSMDEQFFGPGTRLTVL.

This chain uses TRBV18 with TRBJ2-7, with D unresolved. From germline, CDR1 is KGHSH and CDR2 LQKENI. Trimming pared 0 bases from V and 2 bases from J, leaving 8 bases between. The CDR3 has 14 residues. DNA of the CDR3: TGTGCCAGCTCACCACCATTTAACACCTACGAGCAGTACTTC. As protein: CASSPPFNTYEQYF.

The CDR3 loop reads CASSDDRNYGYTF. The CDR3 coding sequence is TGTGCCAGCAGTGACGACCGTAACTATGGCTACACCTTC. The chain recombines TRBV6-5 with TRBJ1-2, with D uncertain. Germline V CDR1 and CDR2: MNHEY, SVGAGI. Trimming stripped 5 bases from V and 1 base from J, with 8 bases between. This CDR3 has 13 amino acids.

The CDR3 region is CASGDSAYTEAFF. The CDR3 nucleotides read TGCGCCAGCGGGGACAGCGCGTATACTGAAGCTTTCTTT. J is TRBJ1-1 and V is TRBV5-1, with 7 bases matching TRBD1. Germline loops: CDR1 SGHRS, CDR2 YFSETQ. This CDR3 has 13 residues. With 7 bases clipped from V and 5 bases from J, the junction kept 8 bases outside the gene matches.

The J gene is TRBJ2-7, the V gene TRBV28, with a weak D call TRBD1 (6 bases). CDR1 MDHEN and CDR2 SYDVKM come from the germline V gene. The CDR3 has 12 residues. With 8 bases removed from V and 2 bases from J, the gap between germline ends came to 10 bases. For the CDR3, the DNA is TGTGCCAGCTGCAGGGGAACCTACGAGCAGTACTTC. Its translation: CASCRGTYEQYF.

The V call is TRBV5-1, the J call TRBJ2-7; 7 bases align to TRBD2. V lost 2 bases and J lost 3; bases outside the gene matches: 2. Germline CDR1 reads SGHRS; CDR2 reads YFSETQ. This CDR3 comprises 13 residues. The chain's CDR3 is CASSFASGYEQYF. The DNA for the CDR3 is TGCGCCAGCAGCTTCGCTAGCGGCTACGAGCAGTACTTC.

The V gene is TRBV19, the J gene TRBJ2-1, with 8 bases lining up with TRBD1. The V and J ends lost 5 bases and 3 bases, in that order; junction bases with no gene match: 6. CDR3 length equals 15 residues. CDR1 is LNHDA and CDR2 is SQIVND in the germline V gene (reference sequence). In DNA, the CDR3 is TGTGCCAGTAGTCCCGGGACAGGCTACTACAATGAGCAGTTCTTC. It encodes CASSPGTGYYNEQFF.

This rearrangement joins TRBV9 to TRBJ2-1, with 12 bases that match TRBD2. The germline gives CDR1 SGDLS, CDR2 YYNGEE. The CDR3 totals 17 residues. J lost 6 bases, V lost 5 bases, and 12 bases had no gene match. CDR3 residues: CASRANSLAGGRNEQFF. The CDR3, as DNA: TGTGCCAGCAGGGCAAACTCTCTAGCGGGAGGGCGCAATGAGCAGTTCTTC.

The table lists this clone with a few counts. This sequence joins TRBV15 and TRBJ1-1; D might be TRBD1 (5 bases). The CDR3 has 15 residues. CDR1 and CDR2 (germline): LNHNV, YYDKDF (reference sequence). Trimming took 5 bases from V and 5 from J, leaving 18 bases between them. CDR3 region: CATSLPVPGRTEAFF. Written as DNA, the CDR3 is TGTGCCACCAGCCTGCCAGTACCAGGGAGGACTGAAGCTTTCTTT.